These 29 T cell receptor beta chains came from one sample sequenced in a study of OX40 agonist ivuxolimab in advanced cancers. Some clones are missing from TCRdb's copy, which holds only in-frame ones; the method was immunoSEQ multiplex PCR. The table includes 65,000 to 95,000 clones, about 88% detected once. The sequenced sample was CD4+ or CD8+ T cells sorted from blood, obtained in a trial of the OX40 agonist ivuxolimab. Every receptor here comes from an adult with an advanced solid tumor such as melanoma, head and neck, liver or kidney cancer.

The V gene is TRBV19, the J gene TRBJ1-5; D is perhaps TRBD1 (5 bases). CDR3 length: 14 residues. Germline-derived CDR1 and CDR2 are LNHDA and SQIVND (reference sequence). Trimming pared 5 bases from V and 8 bases from J, leaving 16 bases between. DNA of the CDR3: TGTGCCAGTAGTGAACAGGCAGGCGTTGAGCCCCAGCATTTT. Its translation: CASSEQAGVEPQHF.

The chain combines TRBV28 with TRBJ2-5; 9 positions agree with TRBD1. Germline CDR1 and CDR2: MDHEN and SYDVKM. V dropped 7 bases and J dropped 0; count of bases not matched to a gene: 9. This CDR3 is built from 16 residues. The CDR3 spells CASTPGTGNYQETQYF. The DNA of the CDR3 is TGTGCCAGCACCCCCGGGACAGGGAACTACCAAGAGACCCAGTACTTC. Full variable domain (missing parts from reference TRBV28 and TRBJ2-5): DVKVTQSSRYLVKRTGEKVFLECVQDMDHENMFWYRQDPGLGLRLIYFSYDVKMKEKGDIPEGYSVSREKKERFSLILESASTNQTSMYLCASTPGTGNYQETQYFGPGTRLLVL.

In its sample, this clone was seen once. Because it lacks the conserved phenylalanine or tryptophan at the end, this CDR3 is likely a read error. The chain has TRBV2 and TRBJ1-6, with D possibly being TRBD1 (6 bases). Trimming took 8 bases from V and 2 from J, leaving 13 bases between them. CDR3 length: 15 amino acids. The germline gives CDR1 SNHLY, CDR2 FYNNEI. The CDR3 region has the DNA TGTGCCAGCGCAGGGGACACTGCCTATAATTCACCCCTCCACCTT. It specifies CASAGDTAYNSPLHL.

This rearrangement joins TRBV7-9 to TRBJ1-1; TRBD1 matches 12 bases. V gave up 1 base and J gave up 2 bases; unmatched junction bases: 8. The V gene's germline CDR1 is SEHNR and CDR2 FQNEAQ (reference sequence). CDR3 size: 18 residues. The CDR3 coding sequence is TGTGCCAGCAGCTTAGGGTGGGGACAGGGGGCCGTTAACACTGAAGCTTTCTTT. Translating gives CASSLGWGQGAVNTEAFF.

V and J are TRBV6-5 and TRBJ2-5; 11 bases agree with TRBD1. CDR1 and CDR2 from the germline V gene are MNHEY and SVGAGI. The CDR3 sequence is 14 residues long. V shed 6 bases and J 2 bases; nucleotides not matched to a gene: 2. This chain's CDR3 is CASSRDRGQETQYF. Here the CDR3 DNA reads TGTGCCAGCAGCCGGGACAGGGGGCAAGAGACCCAGTACTTC.

The chain is built from TRBV4-1 and TRBJ2-1; either TRBD1 or TRBD2 may supply D (6 bases each). CDR3 size: 18 residues. Germline V gene sequence: CDR1 MGHRA, CDR2 YSYEKL. V gave up 0 bases and J gave up 5 bases, with 20 bases separating them. CDR3 bases: TGCGCCAGCAGCCAAGATGTCTCGAATTGGGGGGCCAACAATGAGCAGTTCTTC. This codes for CASSQDVSNWGANNEQFF.

Remarks on this clone: Likely a read error: the CDR3 ends without its conserved phenylalanine or tryptophan. The chain links TRBV2 to TRBJ1-6; 7 bases map to TRBD1. The CDR3 sequence is 13 residues long. Looked up from germline, CDR1 is SNHLY and CDR2 is FYNNEI. Unmatched junction bases numbered 5, after V lost 6 bases and J lost 9 bases. Here the CDR3 DNA reads TGTGCCAGCAGCAACAGGGGAAGTTCACCCCTCCACCTT. Translated, it gives CASSNRGSSPLHL.

This chain uses TRBV7-3 with TRBJ2-2; 7 nucleotides align to TRBD2. Germline lookup yields CDR1 SGHTA and CDR2 FQGTGA. This CDR3 region has 14 residues. Losses at the gene ends were 4 bases for V and 4 bases for J; bases not matched to a gene: 3. The CDR3 loop is CASSSPGGTGELFF. The CDR3 coding sequence is TGTGCCAGCAGCTCACCGGGAGGCACCGGGGAGCTGTTTTTT.

The genes are TRBV6-5 and TRBJ1-5, with D perhaps TRBD1 (6 bases). Germline V CDR1 and CDR2: MNHEY, SVGAGI. The CDR3 spans 14 residues. V was cut by 6 bases and J by 3 bases, with 12 bases left in between. CDR3 protein: CASSQTGVNQPQHF. CDR3 nucleotide sequence: TGTGCCAGCAGCCAGACAGGAGTCAATCAGCCCCAGCATTTT.

V and J are TRBV2 and TRBJ1-5, with 10 positions matching TRBD1. CDR3 length: 16 amino acids. The V gene end was trimmed by 4 bases and the J gene end by 6 bases; junction bases not matched to a gene: 9. Germline V gives CDR1 SNHLY, CDR2 FYNNEI. CDR3 sequence: CASSAFARTGGQPQHF. CDR3 in DNA: TGTGCCAGCAGTGCTTTCGCCCGGACAGGGGGTCAGCCCCAGCATTTT. Full variable domain (rest looked up from reference TRBV2 and TRBJ1-5): EPEVTQTPSHQVTQMGQEVILRCVPISNHLYFYWYRQILGQKVEFLVSFYNNEISEKSEIFDDQFSVERPDGSNFTLKIRSTKLEDSAMYFCASSAFARTGGQPQHFGDGTRLSIL.

The J gene is TRBJ2-7, the V gene TRBV10-3; tentative D call: TRBD1 (5 bases). Trimming took off 5 bases at V and 3 bases at J, with 11 bases between the two ends. Germline loops: CDR1 ENHRY, CDR2 SYGVKD. The CDR3 consists of 13 residues. The CDR3 region has the DNA TGTGCCATCAGTATAGTCACAGGCTACGAGCAGTACTTC. It yields the protein CAISIVTGYEQYF.

This chain connects TRBV11-3 to TRBJ2-2; either TRBD1 or TRBD2 may fit D (5 bases each). Germline lookup yields CDR1 SGHNT and CDR2 YENEEA. This CDR3 has 17 residues. V lost 4 bases to trimming and J lost 0 bases, with 15 bases between them. The CDR3, as DNA: TGTGCCAGCAGCTGGACCCCCGGGACGGCGAACACCGGGGAGCTGTTTTTT. Protein sequence: CASSWTPGTANTGELFF.

V gene TRBV2 combines with J gene TRBJ2-4, with 7 bases aligning to TRBD2. Looked up from germline, CDR1 is SNHLY and CDR2 is FYNNEI. There are 14 residues in the CDR3. V lost 8 bases and J lost 2; bases outside the gene matches: 6. The CDR3 sequence is CASGEGTSKNIQYF. The CDR3 bases are TGTGCCAGCGGGGAGGGTACCTCCAAAAACATTCAGTACTTC.

The chain carries TRBV29-1 and TRBJ1-2; D is unclear. The germline V gene encodes CDR1 SQVTM and CDR2 ANQGSEA. CDR3 length equals 13 residues. The V end lost 7 bases, the J end lost 2 bases, and 14 bases lay between the germline ends. Here the CDR3 DNA reads TGCAGCGCCGAGAGTCAACGGAACTATGGCTACACCTTC. Protein: CSAESQRNYGYTF.

This chain joins TRBV6-5 and TRBJ1-1; no definite D call. The CDR3 covers 14 residues. V shed 6 bases and J shed 3 bases, with 14 bases lying between them. Germline CDR1 MNHEY, CDR2 SVGAGI. This CDR3 is CASRPQPQDTEAFF. DNA for the CDR3: TGTGCCAGCAGACCCCAGCCGCAGGACACTGAAGCTTTCTTT.

CDR3 in DNA: TGCGCCAGCAGCTTTCGGGGCGGGGAAGAGACCCAGTACTTC. Protein: CASSFRGGEETQYF. The rearrangement joins TRBV5-1 to TRBJ2-5; the D gene is possibly TRBD2 (6 bases). The germline V gene has CDR1 SGHRS and CDR2 YFSETQ. V dropped 2 bases and J dropped 3 bases, with 11 bases sitting between them. The CDR3 is made up of 14 amino acids.

The J gene is TRBJ2-6, the V gene TRBV15; D might be TRBD2 (6 bases). The V end lost 1 base, the J end lost 0 bases, and 10 bases lay between the germline ends. CDR3 length equals 17 residues. The V gene's germline CDR1 is LNHNV and CDR2 YYDKDF (reference sequence). CDR3 sequence: CATSRGDSASGANVLTF. CDR3 nucleotide sequence: TGTGCCACCAGCAGAGGGGACTCAGCCTCTGGGGCCAACGTCCTGACTTTC. The full variable domain, in which reference TRBV15 and TRBJ2-6 provide the parts outside the CDR3, is DAMVIQNPRYQVTQFGKPVTLSCSQTLNHNVMYWYQQKSSQAPKLLFHYYDKDFNNEADTPDNFQSRRPNTSFCFLDIRSPGLGDTAMYLCATSRGDSASGANVLTFGAGSRLTVL.

V and J are TRBV10-3 and TRBJ2-5, with a tentative D call TRBD1 (8 bases). V lost 9 bases and J 2 bases, leaving 13 bases between the germline ends. CDR1 and CDR2 from the germline V gene are ENHRY and SYGVKD. This CDR3 region has 13 residues. CDR3 sequence (DNA): TGTGCCATGAGCGGGACAGGTCAAGAGACCCAGTACTTC. Encoded protein: CAMSGTGQETQYF.

The chain has TRBV18 and TRBJ2-3; D is perhaps TRBD2 (5 bases). Trimming left V 6 bases short and J 5 bases short, with 15 bases between. Germline lookup yields CDR1 KGHSH and CDR2 LQKENI. The CDR3 runs 14 residues. The DNA for the CDR3 is TGTGCCAGCTCCCCTACTAGTTCGGTAGATACGCAGTATTTT. Amino acid sequence: CASSPTSSVDTQYF. Full variable domain (missing parts from reference TRBV18 and TRBJ2-3): NAGVMQNPRHLVRRRGQEARLRCSPMKGHSHVYWYRQLPEEGLKFMVYLQKENIIDESGMPKERFSAEFPKEGPSILRIQQVVRGDSAAYFCASSPTSSVDTQYFGPGTRLTVL.

This chain joins TRBV28 and TRBJ2-1; 8 bases align to TRBD1. V gave up 2 bases and J gave up 3 bases; unmatched junction bases: 6. Germline V gene sequence: CDR1 MDHEN, CDR2 SYDVKM. CDR3 length: 16 residues. As DNA, the CDR3 is TGTGCCAGCAGTTTAGACCTGGGACAGGTCTACAATGAGCAGTTCTTC. Translating gives CASSLDLGQVYNEQFF.

The V gene is TRBV5-1, the J gene TRBJ2-7; D might be TRBD1 (5 bases). CDR3 length: 15 residues. CDR1 and CDR2 from the germline V gene are SGHRS and YFSETQ. Trimming stripped 0 bases from V and 1 base from J, with 11 bases between. The CDR3 reads CASSLGAGLSYEQYF. Here the CDR3 DNA reads TGCGCCAGCAGCTTGGGGGCAGGGCTTTCCTACGAGCAGTACTTC.

The chain links TRBV6-1 to TRBJ1-2; no clear D gene. Deletions cut 7 bases from V and 4 bases from J, with 13 bases between. From germline, CDR1 is MNHNS and CDR2 SASEGT. The CDR3 contains 13 residues. DNA of the CDR3: TGTGCCAGCAACCCGGATTTAAGCTATGGCTACACCTTC. Residues: CASNPDLSYGYTF.

The chain recombines TRBV5-1 with TRBJ2-1; perhaps TRBD1 as D (6 bases). The CDR3 extends over 13 amino acids. Trimming took 4 bases from V and 9 from J, leaving 14 bases between them. Germline lookup yields CDR1 SGHRS and CDR2 YFSETQ. The CDR3 coding sequence is TGCGCCAGCAGCCCTGGACAGTCCAGTGAGCAGTTCTTC. Its protein is CASSPGQSSEQFF. Complete variable domain (other parts from reference TRBV5-1 and TRBJ2-1): KAGVTQTPRYLIKTRGQQVTLSCSPISGHRSVSWYQQTPGQGLQFLFEYFSETQRNKGNFPGRFSGRQFSNSRSEMNVSTLELGDSALYLCASSPGQSSEQFFGPGTRLTVL.

This clone was recorded a few times. V gene TRBV11-2 combines with J gene TRBJ1-1; possible D gene TRBD1, 5 bases. Germline V gene lookup returns CDR1 SGHAT and CDR2 FQNNGV. The CDR3 runs to 15 residues. Between the trimmed V and J ends, which lost 2 bases and 3 bases, there was a span of 13 bases. CDR3 DNA sequence: TGTGCCAGCAGCTTATTGGGGACTGGGGACACTGAAGCTTTCTTT. Encoded protein: CASSLLGTGDTEAFF.

The rearrangement joins TRBV6-5 to TRBJ2-7; D is possibly TRBD1 (5 bases). This CDR3 has 15 amino acids. V lost 0 bases and J lost 5, with 14 bases in between. Germline V gene lookup returns CDR1 MNHEY and CDR2 SVGAGI. The chain's CDR3 is CASSYSSTRVDEQYF. The CDR3 DNA follows: TGTGCCAGCAGTTACTCGAGTACCAGGGTAGACGAGCAGTACTTC.

V gene TRBV7-8 combines with J gene TRBJ1-1; D is unresolved. Between the trimmed V and J ends, which lost 6 bases and 1 base, there was a span of 9 bases. There are 13 residues in the CDR3. Germline lookup yields CDR1 SGHVS and CDR2 FQNEAQ. CDR3 in amino acids: CASRKTANTEAFF. Written as DNA, the CDR3 is TGTGCCAGCAGAAAAACAGCGAACACTGAAGCTTTCTTT. Looking up the rest from reference TRBV7-8 and TRBJ1-1 gives the full variable domain: GAGVSQSPRYKVAKRGQDVALRCDPISGHVSLFWYQQALGQGPEFLTYFQNEAQLDKSGLPSDRFFAERPEGSVSTLKIQRTQQEDSAVYLCASRKTANTEAFFGQGTRLTVV.

This chain joins TRBV6-1 and TRBJ2-3; no firm D call. This CDR3 has 13 amino acids. Germline V CDR1 and CDR2: MNHNS, SASEGT. V was trimmed by 8 bases and J by 0 bases, leaving 9 bases between them. The CDR3 protein is CASVAGSTDTQYF. The CDR3 DNA is TGTGCCAGCGTTGCCGGTAGCACAGATACGCAGTATTTT.

V is TRBV29-1 and J is TRBJ2-1, with D perhaps given as TRBD1 or TRBD2 (5 bases each). The germline CDR1 and CDR2 sequences are SQVTM and ANQGSEA. Trimming pared 5 bases from V and 3 bases from J, leaving 11 bases between. CDR3 length: 13 amino acids. The CDR3 DNA reads as TGCAGCGTTTCCTCTGGGGGCTACAATGAGCAGTTCTTC. It specifies CSVSSGGYNEQFF.

The chain joins TRBV28 to TRBJ2-7; no firm D call. CDR1 is MDHEN, CDR2 SYDVKM, per germline. The length of the CDR3 is 13 residues. Deletions cut 5 bases from V and 1 base from J, with 9 bases between. The CDR3, as DNA: TGTGCCAGCAGTCGTATGGTATCCTACGAGCAGTACTTC. Translation: CASSRMVSYEQYF.